A selection of T cell receptor beta chains follows, all from one sample in a study of T cells in localized non-small cell lung cancer. Measured with immunoSEQ multiplex PCR; TCRdb has only the in-frame clones, and not every one. The sample holds roughly 27,000 clones, 92% seen once. The input for sequencing was peripheral blood mononuclear cells, taken before any cancer treatment. All receptors come from a woman aged 40-69 years with stage III lung adenocarcinoma. CDR3s include the opening cysteine and the closing phenylalanine or tryptophan. The order of the fields is J gene, V gene, D gene, CDR3 DNA, CDR3 protein. D genes are given only for firm matches.

>TRBJ2-5|TRBV6-5|TRBD1
TGTGCCAGCCAGACAGGGCCACAAGAGACCCAGTACTTC
CASQTGPQETQYF
>TRBJ1-2|TRBV6-5|.
TGTGCCAGCAGTTTACTCCCAGGACCAGATAACTATGGCTACACCTTC
CASSLLPGPDNYGYTF
>TRBJ2-2|TRBV30|TRBD2
TGTGCCTGGAGTTCAGGACTAGTGGCCGGGGAGCTGTTTTTT
CAWSSGLVAGELFF
>TRBJ2-3|TRBV27|.
TGTGCCAGCAGCTCGAGAGGGGCCGGACCAGATACGCAGTATTTT
CASSSRGAGPDTQYF
>TRBJ2-7|TRBV30|.
TGTGCCTGCCAACCCGGGACCTACGAGCAGTACTTC
CACQPGTYEQYF
>TRBJ2-7|TRBV6-5|.
TGTGCCAGCAGTTACGCCTACGAGCAGTACTTC
CASSYAYEQYF
>TRBJ2-1|TRBV7-9|.
TGTGCCAGCAGCACCCAAATAGGGGCTAGCTCCTACAATGAGCAGTTCTTC
CASSTQIGASSYNEQFF
>TRBJ2-6|TRBV19|.
TGTGCCAGTAGTATAACGAAGGGCAGTGGGGCCAACGTCCTGACTTTC
CASSITKGSGANVLTF
>TRBJ1-4|TRBV11-2|TRBD1
TGTGCCAGCAGCTTATGGACAGGGGGAAGTGAAAAACTGTTTTTT
CASSLWTGGSEKLFF
>TRBJ1-1|TRBV1|.
TGCACCAGCAGCCAGAAGACAGGGAAGGACACTGAAGCTTTCTTT
CTSSQKTGKDTEAFF
>TRBJ2-2|TRBV6-6|TRBD1
TGTGCCAGCACCATAGGGACAGGGGGCGGCACCGGGGAGCTGTTTTTT
CASTIGTGGGTGELFF